This TCR beta chain was profiled in a study of T cells in Graves' hyperthyroidism and ophthalmopathy (dated by TCRdb to between 2019 and 2020). With respect to the entire study: Peripheral blood was collected at initial diagnosis, before any treatment. In addition, the study compared T-cell repertoires in thyroid tissue and in blood from roughly six Graves' hyperthyroidism patients. TCR Vbeta CDR3 sequencing of 130 to 150 peripheral blood samples (more than 40 ophthalmopathy, approximately 80 hyperthyroidism and some 17 progressor patients) is reported in the paper. The roughly 91 discovery patients were randomly divided into training and test sets at a 7:3 ratio. Prospective prediction of ophthalmopathy was tested in an independent validation cohort of some 19 hyperthyroidism patients and 17 patients who later progressed to ophthalmopathy. To identify distinguishing TCR V-J signatures, a discovery cohort of about 95 patients was used, comprising 40 to 45 with Graves' ophthalmopathy and around 57 with stable Graves' hyperthyroidism. Once sampling was done, hyperthyroidism patients were given methimazole at a starting dose of 30 mg daily, whereas ophthalmopathy patients were given high-dose intravenous methylprednisolone.

The V and J ends are trimmed by 5 bases and 4 bases, leaving 15 bases between them. Spanning cysteine to phenylalanine, the CDR3 consists of 15 amino acids. Only the CDR3 DNA stays, 45 bases, in frame from base 1. Via the germline V gene, CDR1 is MNHNS and CDR2 SASEGT. This clonotype showed up just once. Its antigen is currently not known. No much larger clonotype is one base removed from it; base qualities were not supplied. A lone read is weak support. What the work shows at the level of the full study, not this receptor alone: Sample size was not statistically predetermined, and investigators were not blinded to group allocation. Blood samples also contained most of the expanded thyroid clonotypes (frequency above 0.001), which suggests that blood repertoires may reflect thyroid immune responses. A model built on a 13 V-J signature distinguished ophthalmopathy from stable hyperthyroidism, reaching around 88% sensitivity and 81.08% specificity in cross-validation and 80%/75% in testing. In validation, the model predicted progression to ophthalmopathy with approximately 70% sensitivity and less than 80% specificity, a median of about six months before onset.

Ophthalmopathy patients had moderately to severely active disease, with a Clinical Activity Score of 3 or more, a NOSPECS grade of 4 or more, and a disease duration of less than 3 months. The study excluded patients with uncontrolled infections, other autoimmune diseases, pregnancy or lactation. Clinical symptoms, serum thyroxine and TRAb, thyroid ultrasound, and orbital computed tomography formed the basis for the diagnoses. PBMCs were separated from around 9.1 ml of fresh peripheral blood using Ficoll-Paque density gradient centrifugation. Total RNA was extracted using Trizol reagent, and RNA quality was assessed on an Agilent 2100 Bioanalyzer. The TCR beta CDR3 regions were amplified from RNA transcripts. A first-round RT-PCR of the TCR CDR3 used the HTBI primer set with the Qiagen OneStep RT-PCR kit. The libraries were constructed in a second round of multiplex PCR and then size-selected and purified. Libraries were sequenced paired-end with 100 bp reads on an Illumina HiSeq2000. As for the original processing: SOAPnuke was used to process the raw data, with reads discarded if the reads contained adapters or uncalled bases, had a mean Phred below 15, or lacked an exact constant-primer or identifier match. High-quality paired reads were merged using COPE v1.2.5, and each unique nucleotide sequence was defined as a clonotype. MiTCR v1.1 was used to align clonotypes to the IMGT TRBV, TRBD and TRBJ reference segments. The analysis included only V-J combinations with a frequency above 0.0001, which together covered about 99% of the repertoires. A TCS score was defined as the ratio of F50 (clonal expansion) to E x V (chaos), with BLOSUM62-based TCRdist applied between CDR3 peptides within each V-J. Welch's t-statistics and random forest reduced approximately 520 V-J features to 10 to 15, which were used in a naive Bayes classifier (R e1071). TCRdb reran the public reads through fastp at Q25 and MiXCR, keeping productive beta chains. One record per CDR3 amino acid sequence lists the most common genes and DNA. TCRdb assigned the V and J calls; the authors' analysis was not used. The sample data list fewer than 350,000 distinct CDR3 sequences, and roughly 18% of these were observed just once. The leading ten clones occupy about 40% of the sample.

Sequencing used blood. The clonotype comes from a man aged 45-60 years with Graves' ophthalmopathy. The chain employs TRBV6-1 and TRBJ1-3, with no confidently assigned D gene. The CDR3 protein: CASSRETLGGNTIYF. The DNA is TGTGCCAGCAGTCGGGAGACACTGGGAGGAAACACCATATATTTT.